One sample yielded the 26 T cell receptor beta chains listed below, sequenced in a study of T cells after yellow fever vaccination. MiXCR, run by TCRdb on the 5' RACE reads, gives a single entry per CDR3 protein. The sample consists of 450,000 to 650,000 distinct CDR3 sequences, about a fifth of them appearing once. The sequenced sample was PBMCs, obtained less than 25 days after the first yellow fever vaccination. These receptors all stem from a man aged 18 to 30 who received the YFV17D yellow fever vaccine.

The sample holds many counts of this clonotype. V and J are TRBV5-1 and TRBJ2-1; TRBD2 agrees at 8 bases. V was pared by 0 bases and J by 4 bases, with 9 bases of the junction left unmatched. Germline values: CDR1 SGHRS, CDR2 YFSETQ. This CDR3 comprises 17 residues. The CDR3: CASSLASAGGPYNEQFF. For the CDR3, the DNA is TGCGCCAGCAGCTTGGCCTCTGCGGGGGGTCCTTACAATGAGCAGTTCTTC.

This clonotype was found a few times. The chain recombines TRBV20-1 with TRBJ1-2; the match to TRBD1 covers 10 bases. The CDR3 spans 14 residues. V trimming: 6 bases; J trimming: 3 bases; junction bases outside the gene matches: 7. CDR1 and CDR2 from the germline V gene are DFQATT and SNEGSKA (reference sequence). In nucleotides, the CDR3 is TGCAGTGCCCGCCGACAGGGGGCCGACTATGGCTACACCTTC. Translating gives CSARRQGADYGYTF.

The chain has TRBV7-2 and TRBJ1-2; TRBD1 matches 9 bases. CDR3 length: 15 residues. Germline trimming cut 2 bases from V and 8 bases from J; bases unmatched to any gene: 9. Germline loops: CDR1 SGHTA, CDR2 FQGNSA. In DNA, the CDR3 is TGTGCCAGCAGCTTACGGGGACAGGGTAGGCTCGGCTACACCTTC. Its translation: CASSLRGQGRLGYTF.

This clonotype was observed a few times. V usage is TRBV20-1 and J usage is TRBJ2-7; D uncertain. CDR1 DFQATT and CDR2 SNEGSKA come from the germline V gene (reference sequence). The CDR3 sequence is 11 residues long. Deletions cut 3 bases from V and 7 bases from J, with 10 bases between. CDR3 protein: CSARADQEQYV. The CDR3 DNA sequence: TGCAGTGCTAGGGCCGATCAAGAGCAGTACGTC.

This clonotype was picked up a small number of times. J is TRBJ2-3 and V is TRBV5-5; D is perhaps TRBD1 or TRBD2 (6 bases each). CDR1 is SGHKS, CDR2 YYEKEE, per germline (reference sequence). The CDR3 extends over 15 amino acids. Trimming took off 4 bases at V and 1 base at J, with 13 bases between the two ends. As DNA, the CDR3 is TGTGCCAGCAGCCCGGGGGCATGGGGCACAGATACGCAGTATTTT. Protein product: CASSPGAWGTDTQYF.

This clonotype was observed a handful of times. The rearrangement uses TRBV7-3 and TRBJ2-3; 8 bases match TRBD2. V lost 7 bases, J lost 0 bases, and 3 bases stayed unmatched. The length of the CDR3 is 14 residues. Germline V gene lookup returns CDR1 SGHTA and CDR2 FQGTGA. This CDR3 is CASKLAASTDTQYF. The DNA of the CDR3 is TGTGCCAGCAAACTAGCGGCTAGCACAGATACGCAGTATTTT.

This clonotype was recorded a few times. The chain carries TRBV5-1 and TRBJ1-2; 8 bases are a match to TRBD1. This CDR3 is 15 amino acids long. Per germline, CDR1 SGHRS and CDR2 YFSETQ. The V segment lost 0 bases and the J segment 6 bases; nucleotides outside the gene matches: 7. CDR3 region: CASSLGVTGVNGYTF. In DNA, the CDR3 is TGCGCCAGCAGCTTGGGTGTGACAGGGGTTAATGGCTACACCTTC.

The table lists this clonotype with a few counts. This chain uses TRBV7-9 with TRBJ1-1, with D unclear. CDR1 is SEHNR, CDR2 FQNEAQ, per germline (reference sequence). Trimming left V 2 bases short and J 1 base short, with 8 bases between. CDR3 length: 14 residues. The CDR3 here is CASSLFAGNTEAFF. As DNA, the CDR3 is TGTGCCAGCAGCTTATTTGCAGGGAACACTGAAGCTTTCTTT.

This clonotype has a handful of counts. This chain joins TRBV29-1 and TRBJ2-3, with a weak D call TRBD1 (5 bases). Germline CDR1 is SQVTM and CDR2 is ANQGSEA. This CDR3 comprises 13 residues. The V and J ends lost 4 bases and 2 bases respectively, with 10 bases between them. The CDR3 bases are TGCAGCGTTGGGTCCGGACACACAGATACGCAGTATTTT. Amino acids: CSVGSGHTDTQYF.

CDR3 in DNA: TGTGCCAGTAGCCGGGATTGGGACACTGAAGCTTTCTTT. This sequence encodes CASSRDWDTEAFF. The rearrangement joins TRBV19 to TRBJ1-1, with unresolved D. The CDR3 has 13 residues. The germline V and J ends were trimmed by 6 bases and 3 bases, with 11 bases remaining between them. Germline V CDR1 and CDR2: LNHDA, SQIVND (reference sequence).

V gene TRBV6-1 combines with J gene TRBJ1-5; 9 nucleotides match TRBD1. The V gene end was trimmed by 6 bases and the J gene end by 5 bases; junction bases not matched to a gene: 11. CDR1 is MNHNS and CDR2 is SASEGT in the germline V gene. This CDR3 contains 16 residues. In DNA form, the CDR3 reads TGTGCCAGCAGCGGACACAGGGGGCCCGGTTATCAGCCCCAGCATTTT. Residues: CASSGHRGPGYQPQHF.

This clonotype was observed many times. V is TRBV6-5 and J is TRBJ1-3; D call uncertain. This CDR3 comprises 12 residues. Germline CDR1 MNHEY, CDR2 SVGAGI. V lost 8 bases, J lost 1 base, and 6 bases lay in between. The CDR3 here is CASSGSGNTIYF. DNA of the CDR3: TGTGCCAGCTCAGGTTCTGGAAACACCATATATTTT.

This clonotype showed up just a few times. V usage is TRBV27 and J usage is TRBJ2-7; tentatively, D is TRBD1 (5 bases). This CDR3 spans 13 amino acids. Germline V gene sequence: CDR1 MNHEY, CDR2 SMNVEV (reference sequence). V lost 5 bases and J 6 bases, leaving 14 bases between the germline ends. DNA for the CDR3: TGTGCCAGCAGTCCTCAGGGTCACGGCGAGCAGTACGTC. This codes for CASSPQGHGEQYV.

This chain connects TRBV2 to TRBJ2-2; D call uncertain. CDR3 length equals 18 residues. Germline V gene lookup returns CDR1 SNHLY and CDR2 FYNNEI. V lost 5 bases and J lost 1, with 20 bases in between. CDR3 in amino acids: CASSPPSPGLMNTGELFF. The CDR3 nucleotides are TGTGCCAGCAGTCCCCCTAGTCCCGGATTAATGAACACCGGGGAGCTGTTTTTT. Full variable domain (remainder filled in from reference TRBV2 and TRBJ2-2): EPEVTQTPSHQVTQMGQEVILRCVPISNHLYFYWYRQILGQKVEFLVSFYNNEISEKSEIFDDQFSVERPDGSNFTLKIRSTKLEDSAMYFCASSPPSPGLMNTGELFFGEGSRLTVL.

This clonotype was seen repeatedly, ten times or more. The genes are TRBV12-3 or TRBV12-4 and TRBJ2-1; 15 nucleotides match TRBD2. The CDR3 consists of 14 residues. The V and J ends lost 8 bases and 7 bases, in that order; junction bases with no gene match: 3. In DNA, the CDR3 is TGTGCCAGCGGACTAGCGGGGGGGAGAAATGAGCAGTTCTTC. Translated: CASGLAGGRNEQFF.

This chain connects TRBV20-1 to TRBJ2-7; D is uncertain. Germline CDR1 DFQATT, CDR2 SNEGSKA (reference sequence). V shed 1 base and J shed 3 bases, with 13 bases lying between them. There are 14 residues in the CDR3. The CDR3 is CSARVWAHHYEQYV. The CDR3, as DNA: TGCAGTGCTAGAGTGTGGGCCCATCACTACGAGCAGTACGTC.

V is TRBV4-3 and J is TRBJ2-5, with D unclear. Trimming removed 5 bases at V and 7 bases at J, with 14 bases between. Germline V gene data show CDR1 as LGHNA and CDR2 as YSLEER. The CDR3 has 13 amino acids. The CDR3 DNA follows: TGCGCCAGCAGCGGCGAGGCCTGGGGGACCCAGTACTTC. Protein sequence: CASSGEAWGTQYF.

The genes are TRBV29-1 and TRBJ2-5; D is ambiguous. Germline CDR1 SQVTM, CDR2 ANQGSEA. The CDR3 runs 13 residues. The germline V and J ends were trimmed by 4 bases and 0 bases, with 9 bases remaining between them. CDR3 DNA: TGCAGCGTTGGCAGACAAGACCAAGAGACCCAGTACTTC. As protein: CSVGRQDQETQYF.

This chain joins TRBV25-1 and TRBJ2-2; no definite D call. The CDR3 has 14 amino acids. Trimming cost V 9 bases and J 5 bases, with 16 bases left between them. Germline CDR1 MGHDK, CDR2 SYGVNS. CDR3 protein: CASEGQSVTGELFF. Here the CDR3 DNA reads TGTGCCAGTGAAGGCCAGTCGGTTACCGGGGAGCTGTTTTTT.

V is TRBV20-1 and J is TRBJ2-7; D remains ambiguous. Germline assignment: CDR1 DFQATT and CDR2 SNEGSKA (reference sequence). V lost 4 bases to trimming and J lost 4 bases, with 8 bases between them. CDR3 length: 11 residues. CDR3 amino acids: CSATPGYEQYF. CDR3 coding DNA: TGCAGTGCTACCCCAGGATACGAGCAGTACTTC.

This clonotype came up many times. V is TRBV28 and J is TRBJ1-2; the D gene is possibly TRBD1 (6 bases). Germline loops: CDR1 MDHEN, CDR2 SYDVKM. The CDR3 has 14 residues. Trimming left V 7 bases short and J 4 bases short, with 16 bases between. This CDR3 is CASTASGAIYGYTF. CDR3 DNA sequence: TGTGCCAGCACCGCATCAGGGGCAATCTATGGCTACACCTTC.

This chain uses TRBV12-3 or TRBV12-4 with TRBJ2-1, with D possibly being TRBD1 (5 bases). Trimming pared 2 bases from V and 6 bases from J, leaving 8 bases between. This CDR3 has 13 residues. CDR3 protein: CASSLQGPNEQFF. CDR3 in DNA: TGTGCCAGCAGTTTACAGGGTCCCAATGAGCAGTTCTTC.

The chain employs TRBV2 and TRBJ2-3; the D gene is possibly TRBD1 (6 bases). The V gene lost 3 bases and the J gene lost 2 bases, with 12 bases spanning the gap. The CDR3 length is 15 residues. Germline V gene data show CDR1 as SNHLY and CDR2 as FYNNEI. CDR3 DNA: TGTGCCAGCAGTGAGCAGGGGCCCCCCACAGATACGCAGTATTTT. It yields the protein CASSEQGPPTDTQYF.

The rearrangement joins TRBV12-3 or TRBV12-4 to TRBJ1-1, with D perhaps TRBD1 (6 bases). V was clipped by 7 bases and J by 9 bases, with 18 bases between them. CDR3 length equals 13 residues. As DNA, the CDR3 is TGTGCCAGCATAGTAGCTGTGAGGGGGAAAGCTTTCTTT. Its protein product is CASIVAVRGKAFF.

This clonotype was seen a handful of times. The chain carries TRBV18 and TRBJ2-2; 7 nucleotides match TRBD1. The germline gives CDR1 KGHSH, CDR2 LQKENI. The junction had 10 bases not matched to a gene; V was cut back by 6 bases and J by 3 bases. This CDR3 is built from 16 residues. The DNA for the CDR3 is TGTGCCAGCTCGCGTGAGACAGGGATTTACACCGGGGAGCTGTTTTTT. This translates into CASSRETGIYTGELFF.

This clonotype has at least ten counts. The rearrangement links TRBV4-3 to TRBJ2-2; D possibly corresponds to TRBD2 (7 bases). From germline, CDR1 is LGHNA and CDR2 YSLEER. This CDR3 has 16 residues. The V and J ends lost 0 bases and 4 bases respectively, with 12 bases between them. The CDR3 DNA follows: TGCGCCAGCAGCCAAGAATACGGGGGGCCCACCGGGGAGCTGTTTTTT. This translates into CASSQEYGGPTGELFF.